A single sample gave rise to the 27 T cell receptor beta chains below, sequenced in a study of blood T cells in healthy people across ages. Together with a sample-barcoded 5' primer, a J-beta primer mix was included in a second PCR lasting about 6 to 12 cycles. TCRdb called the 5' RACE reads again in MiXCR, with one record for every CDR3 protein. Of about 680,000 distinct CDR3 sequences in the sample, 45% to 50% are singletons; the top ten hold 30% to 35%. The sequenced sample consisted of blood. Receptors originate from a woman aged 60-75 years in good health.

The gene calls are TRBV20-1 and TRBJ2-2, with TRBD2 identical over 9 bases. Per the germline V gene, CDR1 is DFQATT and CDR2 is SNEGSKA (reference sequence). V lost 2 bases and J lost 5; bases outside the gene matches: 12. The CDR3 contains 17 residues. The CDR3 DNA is TGCAGTGCTAGATCGCACTCCGGGACTAGCTTTACCGGGGAGCTGTTTTTT. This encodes CSARSHSGTSFTGELFF.

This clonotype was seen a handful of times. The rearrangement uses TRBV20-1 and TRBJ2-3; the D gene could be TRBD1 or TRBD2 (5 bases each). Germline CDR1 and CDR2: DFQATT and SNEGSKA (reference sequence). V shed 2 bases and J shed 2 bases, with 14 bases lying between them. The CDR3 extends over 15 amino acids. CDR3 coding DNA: TGCAGTGCTAGATCCCCCGAGGGGTTCACAGATACGCAGTATTTT. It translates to CSARSPEGFTDTQYF.

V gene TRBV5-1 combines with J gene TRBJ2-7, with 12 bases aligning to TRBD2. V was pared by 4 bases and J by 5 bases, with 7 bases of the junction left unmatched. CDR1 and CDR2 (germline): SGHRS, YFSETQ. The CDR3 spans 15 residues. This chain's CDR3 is CASSPETSGSHEQYF. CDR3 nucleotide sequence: TGCGCCAGCAGCCCAGAGACTAGCGGGAGCCACGAGCAGTACTTC. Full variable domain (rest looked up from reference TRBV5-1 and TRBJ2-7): KAGVTQTPRYLIKTRGQQVTLSCSPISGHRSVSWYQQTPGQGLQFLFEYFSETQRNKGNFPGRFSGRQFSNSRSEMNVSTLELGDSALYLCASSPETSGSHEQYFGPGTRLTVT.

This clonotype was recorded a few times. Here the CDR3 DNA reads TGTGCCAGCAGCATGGGGAGTCTCAAGGGGGTAAATGAGCAGTTCTTC. Translated: CASSMGSLKGVNEQFF. The chain has TRBV9 and TRBJ2-1; D possibly corresponds to TRBD1 (6 bases). The CDR3 runs to 16 residues. V was trimmed by 4 bases and J by 7 bases, leaving 21 bases between them. Germline CDR1 SGDLS, CDR2 YYNGEE. The full variable domain, completed using reference TRBV9 and TRBJ2-1, is DSGVTQTPKHLITATGQRVTLRCSPRSGDLSVYWYQQSLDQGLQFLIQYYNGEERAKGNILERFSAQQFPDLHSELNLSSLELGDSALYFCASSMGSLKGVNEQFFGPGTRLTVL.

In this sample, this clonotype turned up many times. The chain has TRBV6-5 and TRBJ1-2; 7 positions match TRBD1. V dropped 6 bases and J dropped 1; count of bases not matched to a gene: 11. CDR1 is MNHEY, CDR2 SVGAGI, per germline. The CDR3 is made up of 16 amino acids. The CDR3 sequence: CASRPRQGEVNYGYTF. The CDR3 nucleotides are TGTGCCAGCAGGCCCCGACAGGGCGAAGTTAACTATGGCTACACCTTC.

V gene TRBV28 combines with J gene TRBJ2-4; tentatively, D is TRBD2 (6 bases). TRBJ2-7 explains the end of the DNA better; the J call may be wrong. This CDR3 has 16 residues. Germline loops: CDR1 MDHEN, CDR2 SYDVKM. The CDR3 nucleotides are TGTGCCAGCAGTTCCCCCTCGACCGGGAGAGACTACGAGCAGTACTTC. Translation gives CASSSPSTGRDYEQYF.

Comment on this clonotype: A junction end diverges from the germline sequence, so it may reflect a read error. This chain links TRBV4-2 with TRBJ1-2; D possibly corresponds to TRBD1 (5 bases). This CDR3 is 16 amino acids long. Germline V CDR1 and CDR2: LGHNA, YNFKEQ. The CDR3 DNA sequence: TGTGTCAGCAGCCAAGATAGATCAGGGAAGGGCTATGGCTACACCTTC. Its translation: CVSSQDRSGKGYGYTF.

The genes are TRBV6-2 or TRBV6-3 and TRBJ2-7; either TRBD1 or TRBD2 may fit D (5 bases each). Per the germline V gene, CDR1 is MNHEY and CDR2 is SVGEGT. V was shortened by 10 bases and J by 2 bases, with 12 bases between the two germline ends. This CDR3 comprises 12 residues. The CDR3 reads CAIRDPTYEQYF. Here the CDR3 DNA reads TGTGCCATCCGGGACCCGACCTACGAGCAGTACTTC.

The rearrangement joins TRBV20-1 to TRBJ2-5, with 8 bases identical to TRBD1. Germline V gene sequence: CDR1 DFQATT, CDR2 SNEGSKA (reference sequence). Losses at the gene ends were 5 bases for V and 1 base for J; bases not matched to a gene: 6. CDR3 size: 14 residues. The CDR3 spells CSAGGQVSQETQYF. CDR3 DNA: TGCAGTGCTGGGGGACAGGTATCCCAAGAGACCCAGTACTTC.

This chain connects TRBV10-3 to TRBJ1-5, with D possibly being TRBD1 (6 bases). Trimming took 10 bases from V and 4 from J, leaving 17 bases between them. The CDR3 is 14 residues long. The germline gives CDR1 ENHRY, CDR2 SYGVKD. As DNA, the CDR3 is TGTGCCACCGAATCCGGGACAAATAATCAGCCCCAGCATTTT. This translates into CATESGTNNQPQHF.

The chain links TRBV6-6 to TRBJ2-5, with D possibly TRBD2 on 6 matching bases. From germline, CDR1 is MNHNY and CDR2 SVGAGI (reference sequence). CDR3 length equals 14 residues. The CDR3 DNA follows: TGTGCGCTAGGCGGGCGGGTCGCGGGGGAGACCCAGTACTTC. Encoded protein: CALGGRVAGETQYF.

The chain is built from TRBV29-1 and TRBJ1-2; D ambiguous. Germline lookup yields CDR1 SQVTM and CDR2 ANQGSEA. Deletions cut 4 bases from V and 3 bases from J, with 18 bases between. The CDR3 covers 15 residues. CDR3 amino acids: CSVGGGRRPDYGYTF. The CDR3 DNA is TGCAGCGTTGGAGGAGGGCGGCGCCCCGACTATGGCTACACCTTC.

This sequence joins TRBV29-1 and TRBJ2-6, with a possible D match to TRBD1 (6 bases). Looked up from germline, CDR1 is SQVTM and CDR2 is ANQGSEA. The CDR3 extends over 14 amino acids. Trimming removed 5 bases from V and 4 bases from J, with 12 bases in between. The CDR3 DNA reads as TGCAGCGTTAGACAGGCAGCCGGGGCCAACGTCCTGACTTTC. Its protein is CSVRQAAGANVLTF.

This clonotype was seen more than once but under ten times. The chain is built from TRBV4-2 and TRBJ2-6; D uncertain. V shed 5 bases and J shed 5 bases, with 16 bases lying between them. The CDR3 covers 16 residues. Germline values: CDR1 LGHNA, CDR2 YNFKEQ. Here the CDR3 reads CASSSDGSRWANVLTF. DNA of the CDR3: TGTGCCAGCAGCTCCGACGGATCTAGGTGGGCCAACGTCCTGACTTTC.

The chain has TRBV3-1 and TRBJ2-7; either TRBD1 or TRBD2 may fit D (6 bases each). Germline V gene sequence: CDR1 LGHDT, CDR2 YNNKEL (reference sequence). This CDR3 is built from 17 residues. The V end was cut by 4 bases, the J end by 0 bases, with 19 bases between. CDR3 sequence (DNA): TGTGCCAGCAGCCCACCAAGGGGGGCAGATAGCTCCTACGAGCAGTACTTC. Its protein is CASSPPRGADSSYEQYF.

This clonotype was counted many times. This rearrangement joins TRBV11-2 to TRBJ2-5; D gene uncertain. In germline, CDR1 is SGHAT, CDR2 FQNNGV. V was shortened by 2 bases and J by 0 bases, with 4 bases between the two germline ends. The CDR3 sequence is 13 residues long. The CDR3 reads CASSLSHQETQYF. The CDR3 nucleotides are TGTGCCAGCAGCTTATCCCACCAAGAGACCCAGTACTTC.

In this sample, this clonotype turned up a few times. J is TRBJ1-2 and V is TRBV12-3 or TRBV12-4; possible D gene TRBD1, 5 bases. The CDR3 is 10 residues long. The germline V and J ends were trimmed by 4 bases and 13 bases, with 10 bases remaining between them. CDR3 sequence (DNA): TGTGCCAGCAGTTCAGGGATTGTCACCTTC. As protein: CASSSGIVTF.

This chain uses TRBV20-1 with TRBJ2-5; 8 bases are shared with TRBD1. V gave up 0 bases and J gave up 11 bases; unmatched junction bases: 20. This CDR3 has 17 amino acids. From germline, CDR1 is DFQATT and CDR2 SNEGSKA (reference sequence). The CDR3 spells CSARDASRGTGTGEQYF. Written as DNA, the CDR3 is TGCAGTGCTAGAGATGCGAGCCGAGGGACAGGAACGGGAGAGCAGTACTTC.

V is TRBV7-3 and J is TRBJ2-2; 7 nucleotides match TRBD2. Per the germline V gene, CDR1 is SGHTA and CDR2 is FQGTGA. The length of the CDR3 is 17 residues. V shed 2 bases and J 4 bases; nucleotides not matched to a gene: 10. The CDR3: CASSLFRGRDVTGELFF. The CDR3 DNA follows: TGTGCCAGCAGCTTATTTCGGGGGAGGGATGTCACCGGGGAGCTGTTTTTT.

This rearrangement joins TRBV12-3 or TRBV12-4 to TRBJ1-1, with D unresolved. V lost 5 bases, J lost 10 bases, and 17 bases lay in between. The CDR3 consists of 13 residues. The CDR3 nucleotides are TGTGCCAGCAGTCCGACGAGGTTCCCCGGAGCTTTCTTT. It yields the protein CASSPTRFPGAFF.

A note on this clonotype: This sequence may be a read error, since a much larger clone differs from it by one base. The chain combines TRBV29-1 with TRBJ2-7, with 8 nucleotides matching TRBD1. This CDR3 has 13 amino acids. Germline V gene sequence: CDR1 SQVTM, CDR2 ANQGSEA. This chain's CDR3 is CSVEPGGSDEQYF. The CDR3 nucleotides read TGCAGCGTTGAACCAGGGGGCTCCGACGAGCAGTACTTC.

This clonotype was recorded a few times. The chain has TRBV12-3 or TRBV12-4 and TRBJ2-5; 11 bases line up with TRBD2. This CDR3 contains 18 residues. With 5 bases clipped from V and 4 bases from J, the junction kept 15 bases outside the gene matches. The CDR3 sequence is CASSDPSGRPGLTETQYF. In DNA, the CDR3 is TGTGCCAGCAGTGATCCTAGCGGGAGGCCCGGACTCACAGAGACCCAGTACTTC.

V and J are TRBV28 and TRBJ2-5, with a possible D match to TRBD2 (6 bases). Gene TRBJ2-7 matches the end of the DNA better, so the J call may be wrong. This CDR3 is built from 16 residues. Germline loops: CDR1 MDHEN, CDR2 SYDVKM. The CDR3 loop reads CASSLSGGFRTYEQYF. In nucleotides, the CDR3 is TGTGCCAGCAGTTTATCCGGAGGGTTTCGTACCTACGAGCAGTACTTC.

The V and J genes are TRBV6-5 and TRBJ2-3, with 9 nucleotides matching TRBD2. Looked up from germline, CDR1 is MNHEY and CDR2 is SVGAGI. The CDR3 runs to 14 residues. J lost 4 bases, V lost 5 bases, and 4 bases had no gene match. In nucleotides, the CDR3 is TGTGCCAGCAGTGCCAGGACTAGCGCAGATACGCAGTATTTT. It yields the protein CASSARTSADTQYF.

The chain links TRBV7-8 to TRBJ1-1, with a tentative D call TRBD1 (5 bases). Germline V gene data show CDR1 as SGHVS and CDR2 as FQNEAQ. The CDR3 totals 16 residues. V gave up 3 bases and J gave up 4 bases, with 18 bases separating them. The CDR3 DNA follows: TGTGCCAGCAGCTTCCGGGGGGGGGTTGGTGGCACTGAAGCTTTCTTT. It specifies CASSFRGGVGGTEAFF.

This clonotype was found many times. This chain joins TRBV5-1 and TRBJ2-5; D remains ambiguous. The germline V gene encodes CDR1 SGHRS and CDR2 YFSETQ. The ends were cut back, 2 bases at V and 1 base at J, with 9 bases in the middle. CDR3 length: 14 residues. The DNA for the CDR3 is TGCGCCAGCAGCTTATTGTCCGGCCAAGAGACCCAGTACTTC. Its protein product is CASSLLSGQETQYF.

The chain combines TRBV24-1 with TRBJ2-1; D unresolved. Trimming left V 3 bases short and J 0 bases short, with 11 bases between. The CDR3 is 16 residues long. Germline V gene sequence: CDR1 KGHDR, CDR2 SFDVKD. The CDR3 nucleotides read TGTGCCACCAGTGATCCCGGACCTCGCTCCTACAATGAGCAGTTCTTC. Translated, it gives CATSDPGPRSYNEQFF.